This TCR beta chain was sequenced in a study of patients and donors after allogeneic stem cell transplantation (dated by TCRdb to about 2020). To note about this clonotype: The antigen it recognizes is unknown. Per-base qualities were not stored, and no clone one base away is much larger.

Sequences DFQATT (CDR1) and SNEGSKA (CDR2) are obtained from the germline V gene (reference sequence). V loses 6 bases, J loses 5 bases, and the germline ends lie 16 bases apart. Reading from cysteine to phenylalanine, the CDR3 counts 13 amino acids. The DNA shown is the 39-base CDR3, in frame from base 1. The library was prepared using RT-PCR. Sequencing was carried out with a NextSeq 550. TCRdb itself trimmed the public reads at Q25 with fastp, ran MiXCR and retained productive beta chains. Entries are consolidated by CDR3 protein sequence, retaining the most common genes and DNA. Present in this sample are about 200,000 distinct CDR3 sequences, less than 45% of which were seen just once. In total, the top ten clones hold 33% of the sample.

The sample was blood, either unsorted or a sorted T cell fraction (not recorded which). This sequence originates from a human donor who was either an allogeneic HSCT recipient or a stem cell or donor lymphocyte infusion donor (not recorded which). It is not recorded whose cells these are; they may come from a transplant donor. The rearranged chain carries TRBV20-1 and TRBJ1-1, with the D gene uncertain. The CDR3 protein is CSAPADPGTEAFF. The base sequence is TGCAGTGCCCCCGCGGACCCGGGGACTGAAGCTTTCTTT.